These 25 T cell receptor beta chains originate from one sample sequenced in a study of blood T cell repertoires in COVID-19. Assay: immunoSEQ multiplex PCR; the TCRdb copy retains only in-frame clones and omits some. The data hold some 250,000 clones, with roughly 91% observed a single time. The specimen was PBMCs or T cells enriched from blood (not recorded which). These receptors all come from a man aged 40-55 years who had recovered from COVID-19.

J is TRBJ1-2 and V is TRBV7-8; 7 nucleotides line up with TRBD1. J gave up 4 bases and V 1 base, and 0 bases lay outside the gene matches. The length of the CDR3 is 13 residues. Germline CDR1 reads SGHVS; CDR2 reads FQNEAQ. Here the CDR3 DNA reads TGTGCCAGCAGCTTAGGACAGGGCTATGGCTACACCTTC. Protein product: CASSLGQGYGYTF.

Here the CDR3 DNA reads TGTGCCAGCAGGAGCGGGTCCTCCTACGAGCAGTACTTC. Translated: CASRSGSSYEQYF. The V and J genes are TRBV6-5 and TRBJ2-7; D perhaps matches TRBD2 (6 bases). Per the germline V gene, CDR1 is MNHEY and CDR2 is SVGAGI. The CDR3 consists of 13 residues. The V gene lost 6 bases and the J gene lost 0 bases, with 9 bases spanning the gap.

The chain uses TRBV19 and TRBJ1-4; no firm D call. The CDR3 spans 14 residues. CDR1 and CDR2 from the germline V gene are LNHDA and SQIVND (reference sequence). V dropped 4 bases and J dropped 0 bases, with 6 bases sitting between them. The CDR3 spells CASSTGATNEKLFF. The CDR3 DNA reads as TGTGCCAGTAGTACAGGTGCAACTAATGAAAAACTGTTTTTT.

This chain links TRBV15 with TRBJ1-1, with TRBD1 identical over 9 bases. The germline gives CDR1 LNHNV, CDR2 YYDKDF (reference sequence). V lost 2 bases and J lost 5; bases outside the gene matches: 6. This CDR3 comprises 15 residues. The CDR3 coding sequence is TGTGCCACCAGCAGAATACCGGGACAGGGAACTGAAGCTTTCTTT. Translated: CATSRIPGQGTEAFF.

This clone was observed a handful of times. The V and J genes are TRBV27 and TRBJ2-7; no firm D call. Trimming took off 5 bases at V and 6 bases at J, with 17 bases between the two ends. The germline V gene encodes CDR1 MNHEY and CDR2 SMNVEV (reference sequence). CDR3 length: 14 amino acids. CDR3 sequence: CASSPQSRQAEQYF. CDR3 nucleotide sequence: TGTGCCAGCAGTCCCCAATCCCGACAAGCCGAGCAGTACTTC.

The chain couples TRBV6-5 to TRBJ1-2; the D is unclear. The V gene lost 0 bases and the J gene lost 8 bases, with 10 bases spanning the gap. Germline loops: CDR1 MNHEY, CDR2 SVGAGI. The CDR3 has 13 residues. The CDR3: CASSYSRKEGYTF. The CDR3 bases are TGTGCCAGCAGTTACTCCAGGAAAGAGGGCTACACCTTC.

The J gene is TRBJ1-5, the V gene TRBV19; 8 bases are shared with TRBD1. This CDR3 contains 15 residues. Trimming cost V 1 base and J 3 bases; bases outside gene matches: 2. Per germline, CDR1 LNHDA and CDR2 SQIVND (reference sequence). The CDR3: CASSIGQGINQPQHF. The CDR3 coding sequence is TGTGCCAGTAGTATAGGACAGGGGATCAATCAGCCCCAGCATTTT.

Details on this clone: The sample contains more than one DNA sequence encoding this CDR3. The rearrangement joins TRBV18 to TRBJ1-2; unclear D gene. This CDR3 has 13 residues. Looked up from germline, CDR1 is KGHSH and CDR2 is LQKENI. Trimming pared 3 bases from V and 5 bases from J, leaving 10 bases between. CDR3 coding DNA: TGTGCCAGCTCACCGGCAGGAGGGTATGGCTACACCTTC. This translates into CASSPAGGYGYTF.

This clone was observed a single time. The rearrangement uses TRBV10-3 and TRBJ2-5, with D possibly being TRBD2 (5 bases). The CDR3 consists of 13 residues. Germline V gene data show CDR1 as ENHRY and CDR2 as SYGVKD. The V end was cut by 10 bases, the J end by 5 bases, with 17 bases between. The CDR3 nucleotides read TGTGCCACGGGAACTGGGGATGGGGAGACCCAGTACTTC. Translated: CATGTGDGETQYF.

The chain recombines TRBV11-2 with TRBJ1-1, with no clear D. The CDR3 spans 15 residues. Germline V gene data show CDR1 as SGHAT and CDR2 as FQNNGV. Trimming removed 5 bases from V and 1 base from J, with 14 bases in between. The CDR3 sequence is CASSTITRQNTEAFF. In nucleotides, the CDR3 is TGTGCCAGCAGCACCATAACGAGACAGAACACTGAAGCTTTCTTT.

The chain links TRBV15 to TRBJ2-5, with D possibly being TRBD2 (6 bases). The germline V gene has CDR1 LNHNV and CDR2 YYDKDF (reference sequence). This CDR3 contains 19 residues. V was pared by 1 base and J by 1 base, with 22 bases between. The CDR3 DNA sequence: TGTGCCACCAGCAGAGCCCCACTATGGGCTAGCGTCCGCCAAGAGACCCAGTACTTC. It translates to CATSRAPLWASVRQETQYF.

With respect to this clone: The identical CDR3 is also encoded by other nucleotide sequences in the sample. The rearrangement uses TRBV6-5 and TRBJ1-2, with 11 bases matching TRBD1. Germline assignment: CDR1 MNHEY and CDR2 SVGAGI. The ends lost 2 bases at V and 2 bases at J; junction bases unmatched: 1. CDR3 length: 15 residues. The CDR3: CASSYGQGANYGYTF. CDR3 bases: TGTGCCAGCAGTTACGGACAGGGGGCGAACTATGGCTACACCTTC.

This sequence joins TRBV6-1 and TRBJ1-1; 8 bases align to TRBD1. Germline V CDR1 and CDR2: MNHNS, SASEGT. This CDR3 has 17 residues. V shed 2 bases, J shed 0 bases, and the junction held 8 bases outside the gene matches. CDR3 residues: CASSERPTGVMNTEAFF. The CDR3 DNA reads TGTGCCAGCAGTGAACGCCCGACAGGGGTCATGAACACTGAAGCTTTCTTT.

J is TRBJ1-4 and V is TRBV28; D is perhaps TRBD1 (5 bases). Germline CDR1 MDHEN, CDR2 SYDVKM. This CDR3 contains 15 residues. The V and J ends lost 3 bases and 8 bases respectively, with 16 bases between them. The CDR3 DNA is TGTGCCAGCAGTTTTTCGGACCCTCGGGGGGAAAAACTGTTTTTT. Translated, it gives CASSFSDPRGEKLFF. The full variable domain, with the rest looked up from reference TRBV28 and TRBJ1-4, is DVKVTQSSRYLVKRTGEKVFLECVQDMDHENMFWYRQDPGLGLRLIYFSYDVKMKEKGDIPEGYSVSREKKERFSLILESASTNQTSMYLCASSFSDPRGEKLFFGSGTQLSVL.

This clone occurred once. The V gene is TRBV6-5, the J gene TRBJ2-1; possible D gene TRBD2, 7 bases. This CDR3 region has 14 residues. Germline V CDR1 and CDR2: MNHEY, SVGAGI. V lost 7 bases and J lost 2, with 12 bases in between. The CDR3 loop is CASTLRGPYNEQFF. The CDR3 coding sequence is TGTGCCAGCACCTTGCGGGGGCCCTACAATGAGCAGTTCTTC.

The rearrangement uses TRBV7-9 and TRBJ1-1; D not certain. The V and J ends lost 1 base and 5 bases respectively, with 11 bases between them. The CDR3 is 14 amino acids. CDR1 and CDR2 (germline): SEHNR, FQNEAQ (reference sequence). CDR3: CASSLVSRGTEAFF. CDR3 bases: TGTGCCAGCAGCTTAGTATCCCGAGGGACTGAAGCTTTCTTT.

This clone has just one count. CDR3 amino acids: CASRRGGTIYF. The DNA for the CDR3 is TGTGCCAGCCGCCGGGGAGGCACCATATATTTT. The chain employs TRBV28 and TRBJ1-3, with no clear D. The length of the CDR3 is 11 residues. CDR1 and CDR2 from the germline V gene are MDHEN and SYDVKM. V shed 8 bases and J shed 9 bases, with 11 bases lying between them.

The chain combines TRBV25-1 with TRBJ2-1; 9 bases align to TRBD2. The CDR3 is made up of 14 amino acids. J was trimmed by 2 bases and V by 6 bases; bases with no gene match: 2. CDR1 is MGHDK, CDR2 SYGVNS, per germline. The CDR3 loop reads CASRGLATYNEQFF. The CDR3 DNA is TGTGCCAGCAGGGGACTAGCAACCTACAATGAGCAGTTCTTC.

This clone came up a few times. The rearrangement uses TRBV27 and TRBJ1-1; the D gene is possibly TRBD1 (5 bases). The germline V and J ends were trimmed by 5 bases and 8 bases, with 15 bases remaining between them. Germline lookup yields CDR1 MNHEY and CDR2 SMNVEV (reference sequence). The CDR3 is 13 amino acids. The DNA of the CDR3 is TGTGCCAGCAGTCCAGGACACGTTTTCGAAGCTTTCTTT. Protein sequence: CASSPGHVFEAFF.

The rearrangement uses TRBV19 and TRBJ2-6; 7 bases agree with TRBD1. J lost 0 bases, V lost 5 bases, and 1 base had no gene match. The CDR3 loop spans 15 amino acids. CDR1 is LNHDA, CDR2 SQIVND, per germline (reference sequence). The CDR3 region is CASSRDSSGANVLTF. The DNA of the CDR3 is TGTGCCAGTAGTCGGGACAGCTCTGGGGCCAACGTCCTGACTTTC. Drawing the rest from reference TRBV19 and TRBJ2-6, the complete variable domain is DGGITQSPKYLFRKEGQNVTLSCEQNLNHDAMYWYRQDPGQGLRLIYYSQIVNDFQKGDIAEGYSVSREKKESFPLTVTSAQKNPTAFYLCASSRDSSGANVLTFGAGSRLTVL.

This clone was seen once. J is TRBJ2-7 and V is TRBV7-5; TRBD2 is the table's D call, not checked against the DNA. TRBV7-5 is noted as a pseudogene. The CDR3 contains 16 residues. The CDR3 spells CARSFTYREGDYEQYF. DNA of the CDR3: TGTGCCAGAAGCTTCACGTATCGGGAGGGGGACTACGAGCAGTACTTC.

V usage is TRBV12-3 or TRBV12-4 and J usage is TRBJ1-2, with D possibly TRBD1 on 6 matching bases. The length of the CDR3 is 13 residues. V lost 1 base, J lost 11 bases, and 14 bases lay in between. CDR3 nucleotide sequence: TGTGCCAGCAGTTTAGGGATTTTAGGGGGTTACACCTTC. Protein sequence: CASSLGILGGYTF.

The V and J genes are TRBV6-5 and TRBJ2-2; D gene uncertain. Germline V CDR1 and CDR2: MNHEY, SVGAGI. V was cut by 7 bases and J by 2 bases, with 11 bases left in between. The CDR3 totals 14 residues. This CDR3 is CASNLTPNTGELFF. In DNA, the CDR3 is TGTGCCAGCAACCTTACACCTAACACCGGGGAGCTGTTTTTT.

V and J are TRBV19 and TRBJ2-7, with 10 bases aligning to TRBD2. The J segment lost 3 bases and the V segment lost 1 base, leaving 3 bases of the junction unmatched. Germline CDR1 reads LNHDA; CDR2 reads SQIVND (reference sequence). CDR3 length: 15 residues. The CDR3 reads CASSIGASGGYEQYF. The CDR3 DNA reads TGTGCCAGTAGTATAGGGGCTAGCGGGGGCTACGAGCAGTACTTC. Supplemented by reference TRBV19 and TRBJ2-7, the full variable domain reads DGGITQSPKYLFRKEGQNVTLSCEQNLNHDAMYWYRQDPGQGLRLIYYSQIVNDFQKGDIAEGYSVSREKKESFPLTVTSAQKNPTAFYLCASSIGASGGYEQYFGPGTRLTVT.

The chain's CDR3 is CASSYSGQSGTDTQYF. CDR3 sequence (DNA): TGTGCCAGCAGTTACTCGGGGCAGAGTGGCACAGATACGCAGTATTTT. The rearrangement uses TRBV6-5 and TRBJ2-3, with a possible D match to TRBD1 (5 bases). This CDR3 contains 16 residues. Germline CDR1 reads MNHEY; CDR2 reads SVGAGI. V lost 0 bases and J 1 base, leaving 11 bases between the germline ends.